The clone carrying this T cell receptor beta chain appeared a single time. This sample is drawn from a study of blood T cells in healthy people across ages. Alongside a J-beta primer mix, a sample-barcoded 5' primer served in a second PCR lasting roughly 6 to 11 cycles. Tags on each cDNA molecule came from a template-switch adaptor with 12 random nucleotides. TCRdb ran MiXCR on the 5' RACE reads and lists one entry per CDR3 protein. The sample records about 1.4 million distinct CDR3 sequences, roughly 64% being singletons. V shed 6 bases and J 0 bases; nucleotides not matched to a gene: 12. This CDR3 comprises 18 residues. Per germline, CDR1 MNHNS and CDR2 SASEGT.

Specimen: blood. This chain connects TRBV6-1 to TRBJ1-4, with 8 bases aligning to TRBD1. The clonotype was recovered from a man between 18 and 35 years old in good health. CDR3 in DNA: TGTGCCAGCAGATCGGCAGGGGGCGTGGGAGCAACTAATGAAAAACTGTTTTTT. Translated, it gives CASRSAGGVGATNEKLFF.